This T cell receptor beta chain was documented in a study of CD8 T cells in ankylosing spondylitis. This clonotype has a count of ten or more. TCRdb passed the 5' RACE reads through MiXCR, listing each CDR3 protein once. The sample lists about 69,000 distinct CDR3 sequences, approximately 5% occurring once. J lost 4 bases, V lost 4 bases, and 3 bases had no gene match. This CDR3 is built from 14 residues. Germline-derived CDR1 and CDR2 are MNHEY and SVGAGI. This rearrangement joins TRBV6-5 to TRBJ2-5; TRBD2 agrees at 10 bases. Sequenced sample: blood, either unsorted or a sorted T cell fraction (not recorded which). The TCR comes from a male donor with ankylosing spondylitis or in good health (not recorded which). The CDR3 DNA reads as TGTGCCAGCAGTTTACGACTAGCGGGAGAGACCCAGTACTTC. Translated, it gives CASSLRLAGETQYF.